This is a list of T cell receptor beta chains from one sample in a study of T cell repertoires in cytomegalovirus infection. In TCRdb, the reads were re-called with MiXCR into one record per CDR3 protein. The sample lists 400,000 or so distinct CDR3 sequences, 30% to 40% occurring once. The sequenced sample consisted of PBMCs. The receptors were gathered from a human donor in good health (CMV status not recorded). Some clones in this sample may be carry-over from other donors' samples. Each CDR3 is given with its conserved first and last residue. Fields, in order: CDR3 DNA, CDR3 protein, J gene, V gene, clone size, D gene. The D gene is left open where the match is weak. Clone size appears in some rows only: once, few, many, or a class for an expanded clone.

TGTGCCGTTAGCGCTGGTCCCGGGATTGGCTACACCTTC,CAVSAGPGIGYTF,TRBJ1-2,TRBV19,.,.
TGTGCCAGCAGACGGACAGGGCCAAACATTCAGTACTTC,CASRRTGPNIQYF,TRBJ2-4,TRBV28,few,TRBD1
TGCGCCAGCAGCCAAGATCAGGGACCGAACACTGAAGCTTTCTTT,CASSQDQGPNTEAFF,TRBJ1-1,TRBV4-1,few,.
TGTGCCAGCAGCTCTAGTGGACAGGGATCATACTATGGCTACACCTTC,CASSSSGQGSYYGYTF,TRBJ1-2,TRBV27,.,TRBD1
TGTGCCAGCAGTTCCAGGACTATGACAGATACGCAGTATTTT,CASSSRTMTDTQYF,TRBJ2-3,TRBV12-3/TRBV12-4,few,.
TGTGCCAGCAGCTTAGCGCCAGACCCTAATGAAAAACTGTTTTTT,CASSLAPDPNEKLFF,TRBJ1-4,TRBV7-6,.,.
TGTGCCAGCAGTAAAACAGGGGGCGACTCCTACGAGCAGTACTTC,CASSKTGGDSYEQYF,TRBJ2-7,TRBV6-4,few,TRBD1
TGTGCCAGCAGTCTGGTCTACCCGGGGACAGGGCGGACTGAAGCTTTATTT,CASSLVYPGTGRTEALF,TRBJ1-1,TRBV5-6,once,TRBD1
TGTGCCAGCAGTTATCGGGGGACCGGCTCCTACAATGAGCAGTTCTTC,CASSYRGTGSYNEQFF,TRBJ2-1,TRBV6-5,.,.
TGTGCCAGCAGTCTCCGGGACTGGGAAGCCTACGAGCAGTACTTC,CASSLRDWEAYEQYF,TRBJ2-7,TRBV28,many,.
TGTGCCAGCAGCCTGAACGGGGCTTACAATGAGCAGTTCTTC,CASSLNGAYNEQFF,TRBJ2-1,TRBV7-9,.,.
TGTGCCAGCAGCTTAGTAGCCGGGGGGAGCACAGATACGCAGTATTTT,CASSLVAGGSTDTQYF,TRBJ2-3,TRBV11-2,many,TRBD2
TGTGCCAGCAGTTTAGTGATCCAGCCCCAGCATTTT,CASSLVIQPQHF,TRBJ1-5,TRBV12-3/TRBV12-4,many,.
TGTGCCAGCAGCTTAGCGATGAACACCGGGGAGCTGTTTTTT,CASSLAMNTGELFF,TRBJ2-2,TRBV7-2,many,.
TGTGCCAGCAGAGACAGTCCATTC,CASRDSPF,TRBJ2-5,TRBV2,few,.
TGTGCCAGCAGCCCCAGGGTCGGCTATGGCTACACCTTC,CASSPRVGYGYTF,TRBJ1-2,TRBV5-4,.,.
TGCGCCAGCAGCCAAGAGCTAAGGGCGGGACAGCTCTACGAGCAGTACTTC,CASSQELRAGQLYEQYF,TRBJ2-7,TRBV4-1,.,.
TGTGCCAGCAGTAACAAGAGGACAACGAACACTGAAGCTTTCTTT,CASSNKRTTNTEAFF,TRBJ1-1,TRBV2,few,.
TGTGCCAGCAGACATCATGGGCAGTACTTC,CASRHHGQYF,TRBJ2-7,TRBV12-3/TRBV12-4,.,.
TGTGCCAGCAGCTCGGGACCCCGAAAGGCTTTCTTT,CASSSGPRKAFF,TRBJ1-1,TRBV7-9,few,.
TGTGCCAGCAGTGACAGGGCTAGCGGGGGCTACGAGCAGTACTTC,CASSDRASGGYEQYF,TRBJ2-7,TRBV6-4,.,TRBD2
TGTGCCAGCAGGGACCGGGACAGAACAGATACGCAGTATTTT,CASRDRDRTDTQYF,TRBJ2-3,TRBV6-5,few,TRBD1
TGTGCTAGCAGCAATGGAAAGGGGGACAAATATCAGCCCCAGCATTTT,CASSNGKGDKYQPQHF,TRBJ1-5,TRBV7-6,.,.
TGTGCCAGCAGTTTATCACGGCTCAATCAGCCCCAGCATTTT,CASSLSRLNQPQHF,TRBJ1-5,TRBV12-3/TRBV12-4,many,.
TGTGCCAGCAGCTCAGGGCCAAGACAGGGCGGTTCACCCCTCCACTTT,CASSSGPRQGGSPLHF,TRBJ1-6,TRBV7-2,many,TRBD1
TGCAGCGTCCCCTCCAGACAGGGGGGCAGCGGGGAGCTGTTTTTT,CSVPSRQGGSGELFF,TRBJ2-2,TRBV29-1,few,TRBD1
TGTGCCAGCCAGACTACTGGAAACACCATATATTTT,CASQTTGNTIYF,TRBJ1-3,TRBV7-9,few,.
TGTGTCAGCAGCTCAACGATTATGAACACTGAAGCTTTCTTT,CVSSSTIMNTEAFF,TRBJ1-1,TRBV7-2,.,.
TGTGCCAGCAGTCCTCGGGCCTGTTACTCCTACGAGCAGTACTTC,CASSPRACYSYEQYF,TRBJ2-7,TRBV12-3/TRBV12-4,.,.
TGTGCCAGCAGTGACGGACAGACCTCCTATAATTCACCCCTCCACTTT,CASSDGQTSYNSPLHF,TRBJ1-6,TRBV6-5,.,.
TGCAGCGTCTCGGACAGGACCGCTCATGGCTACACCTTC,CSVSDRTAHGYTF,TRBJ1-2,TRBV29-1,.,TRBD1
TGTGCCAGCAGCAACAGGGGGTCCATTCAGTACTTC,CASSNRGSIQYF,TRBJ2-4,TRBV6-2/TRBV6-3,.,TRBD1
TGTGCCAGCAGTTTTGTGACGGAAGATACGCAGTATTTT,CASSFVTEDTQYF,TRBJ2-3,TRBV12-3/TRBV12-4,many,.
TGTGCCAGCAGCTTATCGGGGTCCCTCAATGAGCAGTTCTTC,CASSLSGSLNEQFF,TRBJ2-1,TRBV7-7,.,.
TGTGCCAGCAGTGAAGCGCGGACAGGGGCCCACTCTGGGGCCAACGTCCTGACTTTC,CASSEARTGAHSGANVLTF,TRBJ2-6,TRBV6-1,many,TRBD1
TGTGCCAGCTCACCTCCGGGAGTAGGCTATGGCTACACCTTC,CASSPPGVGYGYTF,TRBJ1-2,TRBV18,few,.
TGTGCCACCAGCAGGGACAGGGGGGCTGAAGCTTTCTTT,CATSRDRGAEAFF,TRBJ1-1,TRBV15,few,TRBD1
TGTGCCAGCAGTTTAGGGGCAGGCGGCGGGGAGCTGTTTTTT,CASSLGAGGGELFF,TRBJ2-2,TRBV12-3/TRBV12-4,.,.
TGTGCCATCAGTGGTTCCGGTGACGAGCAGTACTTC,CAISGSGDEQYF,TRBJ2-7,TRBV10-3,.,.
TGTGCCAGCAGTGAAGCGTGGCAGATTAACTATGGCTACACCTTC,CASSEAWQINYGYTF,TRBJ1-2,TRBV6-1,few,.
TGTGCCAGCAGCCACACAGGGATGGGAGGAAAGCCCCAGCATTTT,CASSHTGMGGKPQHF,TRBJ1-5,TRBV7-8,.,.
TGTGCCAGCAGCCGGGGGGAATCCGGTTTTAATTCACCCCTCCACTTT,CASSRGESGFNSPLHF,TRBJ1-6,TRBV7-2,few,.
TGTGCCAGCTCACTATTAAGCCTCAATGAGCAGTTCTTC,CASSLLSLNEQFF,TRBJ2-1,TRBV18,few,.
TGTGCCAGCAGCCCCAATCTGGGGCCCTCCTACGAGCAGTACTTC,CASSPNLGPSYEQYF,TRBJ2-7,TRBV11-2,.,.
TGTGCCAGCAGTCCTAGCGGGGGGCCGGATACGCAGTATTTT,CASSPSGGPDTQYF,TRBJ2-3,TRBV12-3/TRBV12-4,.,TRBD2
TGTGCCAGCAAAGGGCCTGGCACCGGGGAGCTGTTTTTT,CASKGPGTGELFF,TRBJ2-2,TRBV2,.,.
TGTGCCAGCAGTTACGATAGAACCTACAATGAGCAGTTCTTC,CASSYDRTYNEQFF,TRBJ2-1,TRBV6-2/TRBV6-3,.,.
TGTGCCAGCAGCCAAGATTTCCCCGGGACAGAAAATGAAAAACTGTTTTTT,CASSQDFPGTENEKLFF,TRBJ1-4,TRBV3-1,.,TRBD1
TGTGCCAGCAGCCAAGGCCGACTTGGCAATCAGCCCCAGCATTTT,CASSQGRLGNQPQHF,TRBJ1-5,TRBV3-1,.,.
TGTGCCAGCAGCCCTATCCAAGAGACCCAGTACTTC,CASSPIQETQYF,TRBJ2-5,TRBV7-9,few,.
TGTGCCAGCAGTTACAGGGTGGGCTATGGCTACACCTTC,CASSYRVGYGYTF,TRBJ1-2,TRBV12-3/TRBV12-4,few,.